This passage covers 9 T cell receptor beta chains from one sample sequenced in a study of graft-versus-host responses after intestinal transplantation. The assay was immunoSEQ multiplex PCR, and TCRdb's table has in-frame clones only and misses some. The sample carries around 18,000 clones, around 80% recorded once. The starting material was PBMCs, obtained 14 days after transplant. These receptors all come from a human patient who received an intestinal transplant, so some T cells may come from the graft donor.

J is TRBJ2-7 and V is TRBV7-9; TRBD2 agrees at 8 bases. This CDR3 spans 15 amino acids. V lost 7 bases, J lost 6 bases, and 14 bases stayed unmatched. CDR1 SEHNR and CDR2 FQNEAQ come from the germline V gene (reference sequence). The chain's CDR3 is CASTLSGAGEGEQYF. The DNA for the CDR3 is TGTGCCAGCACCCTGTCGGGAGCGGGAGAGGGCGAGCAGTACTTC. Full variable domain (outside the CDR3, taken from reference TRBV7-9 and TRBJ2-7): DTGVSQNPRHKITKRGQNVTFRCDPISEHNRLYWYRQTLGQGPEFLTYFQNEAQLEKSRLLSDRFSAERPKGSFSTLEIQRTEQGDSAMYLCASTLSGAGEGEQYFGPGTRLTVT.

The chain couples TRBV5-4 to TRBJ2-5, with TRBD2 matching 9 bases. Germline assignment: CDR1 SGHNT and CDR2 YYREEE (reference sequence). The CDR3 has 15 residues. J lost 5 bases, V lost 4 bases, and 9 bases had no gene match. The CDR3 sequence is CASSVLAGAGETQYF. CDR3 in DNA: TGTGCCAGCAGCGTGTTAGCGGGAGCCGGGGAGACCCAGTACTTC. Full variable domain (outside the CDR3, taken from reference TRBV5-4 and TRBJ2-5): ETGVTQSPTHLIKTRGQQVTLRCSSQSGHNTVSWYQQALGQGPQFIFQYYREEENGRGNFPPRFSGLQFPNYSSELNVNALELDDSALYLCASSVLAGAGETQYFGPGTRLLVL.

CDR3: CASSLPWDRGAREYGYTF. The CDR3 nucleotides are TGTGCCAGCAGCTTACCCTGGGACAGGGGAGCGAGGGAGTATGGCTACACCTTC. The V and J genes are TRBV11-3 and TRBJ1-2, with 10 positions matching TRBD1. CDR3 size: 18 residues. Germline-derived CDR1 and CDR2 are SGHNT and YENEEA. The V segment lost 2 bases and the J segment 5 bases; nucleotides outside the gene matches: 14.

V gene TRBV10-3 combines with J gene TRBJ2-1, with D maybe TRBD1 (6 bases). V was trimmed by 8 bases and J by 10 bases, leaving 9 bases between them. Germline CDR1 and CDR2: ENHRY and SYGVKD. This CDR3 comprises 10 residues. The CDR3: CAIGGLEQFF. For the CDR3, the DNA is TGTGCCATCGGGGGCTTAGAGCAGTTCTTC.

This chain connects TRBV7-2 to TRBJ2-7; unclear D gene. Germline assignment: CDR1 SGHTA and CDR2 FQGNSA. The CDR3 has 15 amino acids. V gave up 1 base and J gave up 2 bases, with 12 bases separating them. CDR3 residues: CASSLEPGTTYEQYF. The CDR3 DNA sequence: TGTGCCAGCAGCTTAGAACCGGGCACCACCTACGAGCAGTACTTC.

The gene calls are TRBV10-1 and TRBJ2-2; D may be TRBD1 or TRBD2 (5 bases each). Germline V gene data show CDR1 as WNHNN and CDR2 as SYGVQD (reference sequence). The CDR3 length is 16 residues. Trimming pared 2 bases from V and 3 bases from J, leaving 13 bases between. The DNA for the CDR3 is TGCGCCAGCAGTGAGGAAGCAGGGACGGACACCGGGGAGCTGTTTTTT. This encodes CASSEEAGTDTGELFF.

In its sample, this clone was seen a few times. CDR3: CASSSPGQGGETQYF. Here the CDR3 DNA reads TGTGCCAGCAGTTCACCGGGACAGGGGGGAGAGACCCAGTACTTC. This chain joins TRBV6-5 and TRBJ2-5; TRBD1 matches 11 bases. Trimming removed 4 bases from V and 4 bases from J; junction bases left unmatched: 5. The CDR3 sequence is 15 residues long. CDR1 and CDR2 (germline): MNHEY, SVGAGI.

This sequence joins TRBV28 and TRBJ1-1; D is unresolved. The V end lost 7 bases, the J end lost 6 bases, and 6 bases lay between the germline ends. This CDR3 spans 10 amino acids. In germline, CDR1 is MDHEN, CDR2 SYDVKM. The DNA for the CDR3 is TGTGCCAGCACCCTACCTGAAGCTTTCTTT. This sequence encodes CASTLPEAFF.

The chain links TRBV19 to TRBJ2-3, with 8 bases aligning to TRBD2. V was pared by 5 bases and J by 6 bases, with 13 bases of the junction left unmatched. CDR1 is LNHDA and CDR2 is SQIVND in the germline V gene (reference sequence). The CDR3 contains 16 residues. CDR3 in amino acids: CASSGGPVGRADTQYF. The CDR3 DNA follows: TGTGCCAGTAGTGGCGGGCCCGTCGGGAGGGCCGATACGCAGTATTTT.